This T cell receptor beta chain comes out of a study of tissue T cells after allogeneic stem cell transplantation. Comparators were three non-transplant cancer patients without known GI disease. About this clone itself: No antigen is known for it.

Study-wide results and caveats: Anatomically similar tissues had similar TCR repertoires within each patient.

Germline CDR1 SGHNT, CDR2 YENEEA. This CDR3 comprises 14 residues. J gave up 7 bases and V 1 base, and 4 bases lay outside the gene matches. Clones were read by immunoSEQ multiplex PCR, and TCRdb kept only the in-frame ones, dropping some. The repertoire has about 10,000 clones, 60% of them found once; the top ten carry 9.6%. Source: tissue from the jejunum, taken at autopsy. V and J are TRBV11-3 and TRBJ2-3; 8 bases map to TRBD2. This TCR was sampled from a woman aged 18-55 years with breast cancer. The DNA for the CDR3 is TGTGCCAGCAGCTTAGGTGCGGGGGGCTATACGCAGTATTTT. Amino acids: CASSLGAGGYTQYF.